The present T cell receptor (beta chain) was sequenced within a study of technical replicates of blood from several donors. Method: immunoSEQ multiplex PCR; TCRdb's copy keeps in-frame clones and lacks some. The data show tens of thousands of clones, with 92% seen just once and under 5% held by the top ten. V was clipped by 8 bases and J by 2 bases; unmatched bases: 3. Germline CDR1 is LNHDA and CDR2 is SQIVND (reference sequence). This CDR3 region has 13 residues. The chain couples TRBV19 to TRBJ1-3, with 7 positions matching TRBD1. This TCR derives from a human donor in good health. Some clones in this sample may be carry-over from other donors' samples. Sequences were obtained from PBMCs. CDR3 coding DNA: TGTGCCAGTGGTGGGACAGCTGGAAACACCATATATTTT. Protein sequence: CASGGTAGNTIYF.